Here is one T cell receptor (beta chain) with its context. These data come from a study of T cell changes during pregnancy in multiple sclerosis. Looked up from germline, CDR1 is KGHSY and CDR2 is FQNENV. The CDR3 runs to 15 residues. J gave up 0 bases and V 4 bases, and 6 bases lay outside the gene matches. Some clones are missing from TCRdb's copy, which holds only in-frame ones; the method was immunoSEQ multiplex PCR. Of over 60,000 clones in the sample, 91% were seen once. This specimen consisted of peripheral blood, obtained in the third trimester of pregnancy. This receptor was obtained from a female donor in good health, enrolled as a control in a pregnancy study. The J gene is TRBJ2-7, the V gene TRBV16; 7 positions agree with TRBD1. The CDR3, as DNA: TGTGCCAGCAGCCGACAGGGACAGCCCTCCTACGAGCAGTACTTC. Translated, it gives CASSRQGQPSYEQYF. Full variable domain (outside the CDR3, taken from reference TRBV16 and TRBJ2-7): GEEVAQTPKHLVRGEGQKAKLYCAPIKGHSYVFWYQQVLKNEFKFLISFQNENVFDETGMPKERFSAKCLPNSPCSLEIQATKLEDSAVYFCASSRQGQPSYEQYFGPGTRLTVT.